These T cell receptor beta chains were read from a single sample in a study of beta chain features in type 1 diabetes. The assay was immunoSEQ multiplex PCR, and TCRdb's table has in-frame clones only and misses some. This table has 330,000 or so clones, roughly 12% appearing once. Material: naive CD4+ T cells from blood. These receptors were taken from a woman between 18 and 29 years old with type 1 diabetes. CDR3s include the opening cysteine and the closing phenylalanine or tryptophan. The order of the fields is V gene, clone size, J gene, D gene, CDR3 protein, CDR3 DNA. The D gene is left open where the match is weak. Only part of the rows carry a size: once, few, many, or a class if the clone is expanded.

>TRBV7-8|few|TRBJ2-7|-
CASSGLNSGGPYEQYF
TGTGCCAGCAGCGGACTAAACTCCGGGGGACCCTACGAGCAGTACTTC
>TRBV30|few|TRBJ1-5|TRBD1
CAWSRDRGNQPQHF
TGTGCCTGGAGCCGTGACAGGGGGAATCAGCCCCAGCATTTT
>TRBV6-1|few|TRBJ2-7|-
CASSLRHDYSYEQYF
TGTGCCAGCAGCCTCAGGCATGATTACTCCTACGAGCAGTACTTC
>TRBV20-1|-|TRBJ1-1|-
CSAPQYTEAFF
TGCAGTGCCCCCCAGTACACTGAAGCTTTCTTT
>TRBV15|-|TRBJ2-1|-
CATSTEGFSDEQFF
TGTGCCACCAGCACCGAAGGGTTTAGCGATGAGCAGTTCTTC
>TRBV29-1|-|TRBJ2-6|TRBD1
CSVEIPDRGKFSGANVLTF
TGCAGCGTTGAAATCCCGGACAGGGGCAAATTCTCTGGGGCCAACGTCCTGACTTTC
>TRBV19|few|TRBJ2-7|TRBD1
CASSTRAGQGYHEQYF
TGTGCCAGTAGTACGAGAGCCGGACAGGGGTACCACGAGCAGTACTTC
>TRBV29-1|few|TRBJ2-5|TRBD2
CSVVGSGGQETQYF
TGCAGCGTTGTTGGTAGCGGGGGGCAAGAGACCCAGTACTTC
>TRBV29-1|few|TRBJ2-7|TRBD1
CSVLTGGGGYEQYF
TGCAGCGTTTTAACAGGGGGCGGGGGTTACGAGCAGTACTTC
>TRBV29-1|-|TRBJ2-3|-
CSVWGYTDTQYF
TGCAGCGTTTGGGGCTATACAGATACGCAGTATTTT
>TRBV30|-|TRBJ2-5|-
CAWSVQVIGGETQYF
TGTGCCTGGAGTGTACAAGTTATAGGGGGAGAGACCCAGTACTTC
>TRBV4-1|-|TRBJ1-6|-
CASSQGKGQEARHGALHF
TGCGCCAGCAGCCAAGGGAAAGGTCAGGAGGCCCGGCACGGAGCCCTCCACTTT
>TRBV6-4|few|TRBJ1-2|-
CASSDIEGGGYTF
TGTGCCAGCAGTGACATAGAAGGAGGTGGCTACACCTTC
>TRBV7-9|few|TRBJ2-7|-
CASSLGTAVEQYF
TGTGCCAGCAGCTTAGGGACAGCTGTCGAGCAGTACTTC
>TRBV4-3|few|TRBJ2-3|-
CASSQEPGLTTDTQYF
TGCGCCAGCAGCCAAGAGCCGGGACTCACCACAGATACGCAGTATTTT
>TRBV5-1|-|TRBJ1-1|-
CASSTRGGGTEAFF
TGCGCCAGCAGCACCAGGGGAGGGGGAACTGAAGCTTTCTTT
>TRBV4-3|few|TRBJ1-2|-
CASSTRVRDGYTF
TGCGCCAGCAGCACCAGGGTTAGGGATGGCTACACCTTC
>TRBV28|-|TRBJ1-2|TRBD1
CASETGHYGYTF
TGTGCCAGCGAGACAGGGCACTATGGCTACACCTTC
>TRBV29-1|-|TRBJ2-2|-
CSGRRGLDTGELFF
TGCAGCGGGAGAAGGGGGTTGGACACCGGGGAGCTGTTTTTT
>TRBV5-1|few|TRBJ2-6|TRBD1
CASSIGTGLGANVLTF
TGCGCCAGCAGCATCGGGACAGGGCTCGGGGCCAACGTCCTGACTTTC
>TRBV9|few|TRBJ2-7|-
CASSTLQGSEQYF
TGTGCCAGCAGCACACTCCAGGGATCCGAGCAGTACTTC
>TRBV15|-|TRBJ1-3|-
CATSRDGVRAGNTIYF
TGTGCCACCAGCAGAGATGGGGTCAGGGCTGGAAACACCATATATTTT
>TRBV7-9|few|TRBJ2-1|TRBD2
CASTPFGSGGAEQFF
TGTGCCAGCACCCCTTTCGGTAGCGGGGGGGCTGAGCAGTTCTTC
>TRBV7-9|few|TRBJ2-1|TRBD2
CASASGGTSYNEQFF
TGTGCCAGCGCTAGCGGAGGAACCTCCTACAATGAGCAGTTCTTC
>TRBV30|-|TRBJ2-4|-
CAWRGAGSKNIQYF
TGTGCCTGGAGGGGGGCAGGGAGTAAAAACATTCAGTACTTC
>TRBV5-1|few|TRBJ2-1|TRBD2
CASSTGWLAGSVGLNEQFF
TGCGCCAGCAGCACTGGTTGGCTAGCGGGTTCGGTGGGTTTGAATGAGCAGTTCTTC
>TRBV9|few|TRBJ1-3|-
CASSLNSGATSGNTIYF
TGTGCCAGCAGCCTCAACTCAGGGGCGACCTCTGGAAACACCATATATTTT